One and the same sample provided the 30 T cell receptor beta chains below, sequenced in a study of cytomegalovirus exposure and HLA in healthy donors (dated by TCRdb to 2015 to 2018). The method was the immunoSEQ multiplex PCR assay. A mixture of 60 forward primers for TCR Vbeta segments and 13 reverse primers for TCR Jbeta segments was used in the multiplex PCR. In its TCRdb copy, this immuneACCESS table keeps in-frame sequences only and misses some clones. Where compared with another copy, unresolved V genes explain less than half of these, and the others have no known cause. The sample contains under 150,000 clones, about 64% of them found a single time. In total, the top ten clones hold roughly 8.7% of the sample. Sequenced: PBMCs. These receptors were obtained from a young man in good health and CMV-seropositive.

J is TRBJ1-5 and V is TRBV6-5; maybe TRBD1 (6 bases). Trimming cost V 6 bases and J 4 bases, with 10 bases left between them. The CDR3 loop spans 13 amino acids. The V gene's germline CDR1 is MNHEY and CDR2 SVGAGI. The CDR3 coding sequence is TGTGCCAGCAGGCTTGGGACAAATCAGCCCCAGCATTTT. This encodes CASRLGTNQPQHF.

The chain couples TRBV4-1 to TRBJ2-1; 15 nucleotides align to TRBD2. The CDR3 covers 18 residues. J was trimmed by 5 bases and V by 4 bases; bases with no gene match: 9. Germline V gives CDR1 MGHRA, CDR2 YSYEKL. The CDR3 region has the DNA TGCGCCAGCAGCCGTGGACTAGCGGGGGGGCCGCTAAACAATGAGCAGTTCTTC. Amino acids: CASSRGLAGGPLNNEQFF.

The J gene is TRBJ2-7, the V gene TRBV28; perhaps TRBD2 as D (5 bases). This CDR3 region has 15 residues. Germline V gives CDR1 MDHEN, CDR2 SYDVKM. Trimming shortened V by 3 bases and J by 1 base, and 13 bases separated the two germline ends. Here the CDR3 DNA reads TGTGCCAGCAGTTTCGGGGAAGGGCAATCCTACGAGCAGTACTTC. It is translated as CASSFGEGQSYEQYF.

The CDR3 reads CASRVYTGQGGYTF. The DNA of the CDR3 is TGTGCCAGCAGGGTTTATACAGGGCAGGGTGGCTACACCTTC. This chain uses TRBV6-1 with TRBJ1-2; weak D call: TRBD1 (6 bases). Germline CDR1 reads MNHNS; CDR2 reads SASEGT. This CDR3 contains 14 residues. Trimming left V 6 bases short and J 7 bases short, with 18 bases between.

The V call is TRBV28, the J call TRBJ1-2; D is unclear. From germline, CDR1 is MDHEN and CDR2 SYDVKM. There are 17 residues in the CDR3. Trimming pared 6 bases from V and 3 bases from J, leaving 23 bases between. For the CDR3, the DNA is TGTGCCAGCAGGCGCGACGGCGGGAGGATGGGGTACTATGGCTACACCTTC. This codes for CASRRDGGRMGYYGYTF.

The J gene is TRBJ2-5, the V gene TRBV4-2; 9 bases fit TRBD2. V shed 4 bases and J 5 bases; nucleotides not matched to a gene: 11. The CDR3 has 16 amino acids. Germline V gives CDR1 LGHNA, CDR2 YNFKEQ. The CDR3 spells CASSPKSGGRWETQYF. The DNA for the CDR3 is TGTGCCAGCAGCCCAAAAAGCGGGGGGCGGTGGGAGACCCAGTACTTC.

This clone was seen just once. The chain's CDR3 is CASKSGAYTGELFF. For the CDR3, the DNA is TGTGCCAGCAAGAGCGGGGCCTACACCGGGGAGCTGTTTTTT. V usage is TRBV6-1 and J usage is TRBJ2-2; 7 positions match TRBD2. The CDR3 runs to 14 residues. V gave up 7 bases and J gave up 3 bases; unmatched junction bases: 5. Germline V gene sequence: CDR1 MNHNS, CDR2 SASEGT.

The chain carries TRBV9 and TRBJ2-1, with 13 bases fitting TRBD2. Germline CDR1 and CDR2: SGDLS and YYNGEE. The CDR3 covers 18 residues. V lost 0 bases to trimming and J lost 7 bases; unmatched junction nucleotides: 10. The DNA of the CDR3 is TGTGCCAGCAGCGTAGGAGGGACTAGCGGGGTGCTGATGAATGAGCAGTTCTTC. It specifies CASSVGGTSGVLMNEQFF.

The rearrangement uses TRBV15 and TRBJ2-7; TRBD2 matches 8 bases. J gave up 5 bases and V 2 bases, and 5 bases lay outside the gene matches. The CDR3 has 14 amino acids. Germline CDR1 is LNHNV and CDR2 is YYDKDF (reference sequence). The CDR3 loop reads CATSRYGGGNEQYV. CDR3 nucleotides: TGTGCCACCAGCAGATACGGGGGGGGGAACGAGCAGTACGTC.

This sequence joins TRBV6-1 and TRBJ1-2; 11 nucleotides match TRBD1. Germline V lookup: CDR1 MNHNS, CDR2 SASEGT. J was trimmed by 8 bases and V by 4 bases; bases with no gene match: 9. This CDR3 spans 15 amino acids. The CDR3 DNA reads TGTGCCAGCAGTGGGTCGGACAGGGGGCGGTGGGGCTACACCTTC. Translation gives CASSGSDRGRWGYTF.

The chain employs TRBV4-1 and TRBJ2-3; TRBD1 aligns across 7 bases. J gave up 0 bases and V 4 bases, and 10 bases lay outside the gene matches. In germline, CDR1 is MGHRA, CDR2 YSYEKL. The CDR3 consists of 17 residues. CDR3 protein: CASSLLGPGQSTDTQYF. CDR3 nucleotides: TGCGCCAGCAGCCTCCTTGGGCCGGGACAGAGCACAGATACGCAGTATTTT.

This clone was detected many times. The rearrangement uses TRBV7-9 and TRBJ1-1, with D unresolved. With 2 bases removed from V and 5 bases from J, the gap between germline ends came to 12 bases. The CDR3 spans 14 residues. Germline V gives CDR1 SEHNR, CDR2 FQNEAQ (reference sequence). CDR3 nucleotide sequence: TGTGCCAGCAGCTTAACCCTTGAGTATACTGAAGCTTTCTTT. Residues: CASSLTLEYTEAFF.

The genes are TRBV27 and TRBJ1-5; 9 positions agree with TRBD1. This CDR3 contains 18 residues. CDR1 and CDR2 (germline): MNHEY, SMNVEV (reference sequence). Trimming took 5 bases from V and 5 from J; bases not matched to a gene: 16. Here the CDR3 DNA reads TGTGCCAGCAGTCCGACCCCTCGGGGACAGGGTGGATATCAGCCCCAGCATTTT. Translation: CASSPTPRGQGGYQPQHF.

Note on this clone: Germline and junction disagree at one end, which may indicate a read error. The sample has other DNA sequences that encode this CDR3 too. J is TRBJ1-1 and V is TRBV30; a weak D match, TRBD1 (6 bases). This CDR3 region has 11 residues. Germline CDR1 is GTSNPN and CDR2 is SVGIG (reference sequence). In DNA, the CDR3 is TGTGCCTGGAGACGGACAGCCGAAGCCTTCTTT. Encoded protein: CAWRRTAEAFF.

In its sample, this clone was seen a few times. The chain couples TRBV7-2 to TRBJ1-6; D is ambiguous. Per the germline V gene, CDR1 is SGHTA and CDR2 is FQGNSA. The CDR3 runs to 12 residues. Deletions cut 2 bases from V and 9 bases from J, with 5 bases between. The CDR3 here is CASSLRGSPLHF. The CDR3 DNA reads as TGTGCCAGCAGCTTACGCGGTTCACCCCTCCACTTT.

CDR3 DNA: TGTGCCAGCAGCTCGGGGACAGGGGAGACCTACGAGCAGTACTTC. Protein sequence: CASSSGTGETYEQYF. The chain employs TRBV11-3 and TRBJ2-7; 10 bases fit TRBD1. Germline values: CDR1 SGHNT, CDR2 YENEEA. The CDR3 is 15 residues long. Losses at the gene ends were 4 bases for V and 2 bases for J; bases not matched to a gene: 5.

V usage is TRBV28 and J usage is TRBJ1-4, with 10 bases that match TRBD1. V dropped 4 bases and J dropped 7; count of bases not matched to a gene: 6. CDR3 length: 15 residues. In germline, CDR1 is MDHEN, CDR2 SYDVKM. As DNA, the CDR3 is TGTGCCAGCAGTTGGAATCGGGACAGGGGTGAAAAACTGTTTTTT. This translates into CASSWNRDRGEKLFF.

The chain employs TRBV5-1 and TRBJ2-5; possible D gene TRBD2, 6 bases. This CDR3 is 16 amino acids long. V shed 2 bases and J shed 1 base, with 15 bases lying between them. Germline V gene sequence: CDR1 SGHRS, CDR2 YFSETQ. The CDR3 protein is CASSFNPRDFQETQYF. CDR3 sequence (DNA): TGCGCCAGCAGCTTCAATCCCCGGGACTTCCAAGAGACCCAGTACTTC.

The chain has TRBV19 and TRBJ2-2; D gene ambiguous. The germline V gene has CDR1 LNHDA and CDR2 SQIVND (reference sequence). V lost 8 bases and J lost 6, with 10 bases in between. The CDR3 contains 12 residues. The CDR3 here is CASSQRSGELFF. The DNA for the CDR3 is TGTGCCAGTTCCCAGAGGTCCGGGGAGCTGTTTTTT.

This chain connects TRBV12-1 to TRBJ2-3; the table's D call, TRBD1, was not checked against the DNA. TRBV12-1 is a pseudogene. The CDR3 is 15 amino acids. As DNA, the CDR3 is TGTGCCAGCGGTTCCGGGACAGAGGGTTCAGATACGCAGTATTTT. It yields the protein CASGSGTEGSDTQYF.

J is TRBJ2-6 and V is TRBV1; the table's D gene call, TRBD2, was not cross checked with the DNA. TRBV1 is reported as a pseudogene. The CDR3 has 16 amino acids. The chain's CDR3 is CTSSQDSRAGANVLTF. The CDR3, as DNA: TGCACCAGCAGCCAAGATAGCCGGGCTGGGGCCAACGTCCTGACTTTC.

The chain joins TRBV21-1 to TRBJ2-7; the table's TRBD1 call for D was not verified on the DNA. TRBV21-1 is noted as a pseudogene. The CDR3 runs 13 residues. The CDR3 sequence is CASGQGASYEQYF. CDR3 bases: TGTGCCAGCGGACAGGGGGCCTCCTACGAGCAGTACTTC.

The chain uses TRBV29-1 and TRBJ1-4; D unclear. Trimming left V 6 bases short and J 6 bases short, with 11 bases between. Germline lookup yields CDR1 SQVTM and CDR2 ANQGSEA. The CDR3 loop spans 12 amino acids. CDR3 coding DNA: TGCAGCGTCGGGGAGACGGATGAAAAACTGTTTTTT. Translating it yields CSVGETDEKLFF.

The chain joins TRBV6-1 to TRBJ1-1, with D perhaps matching TRBD1 (5 bases). This CDR3 region has 14 residues. The V gene's germline CDR1 is MNHNS and CDR2 SASEGT. Trimming stripped 5 bases from V and 0 bases from J, with 10 bases between. The CDR3 sequence: CASSPTGVNTEAFF. DNA of the CDR3: TGTGCCAGCAGTCCGACGGGGGTGAACACTGAAGCTTTCTTT.

Here the CDR3 DNA reads TGTGCCAGCAGTTCCACCGGACAGGGGTATGGCTACACCTTC. Translation gives CASSSTGQGYGYTF. The V call is TRBV6-5, the J call TRBJ1-2; 9 bases line up with TRBD1. This CDR3 contains 14 residues. Germline assignment: CDR1 MNHEY and CDR2 SVGAGI. Unmatched junction bases numbered 5, after V lost 4 bases and J lost 5 bases.

This clone was detected only a few times. The rearrangement uses TRBV28 and TRBJ1-6, with D unclear. Germline lookup yields CDR1 MDHEN and CDR2 SYDVKM. The CDR3 spans 12 residues. The V gene lost 7 bases and the J gene lost 16 bases, with 17 bases spanning the gap. The CDR3 region is CASMASYARLHF. CDR3 in DNA: TGTGCCAGCATGGCCAGTTATGCAAGACTCCACTTT.

The chain recombines TRBV6-5 with TRBJ1-5; D gene unclear. This CDR3 comprises 13 residues. Germline lookup yields CDR1 MNHEY and CDR2 SVGAGI. Trimming cost V 5 bases and J 11 bases, with 16 bases left between them. The CDR3: CASSRRPEEAQHF. The CDR3 DNA follows: TGTGCCAGCAGTCGACGGCCCGAGGAGGCCCAGCATTTT.

This clone was found a few times. The genes are TRBV6-4 and TRBJ2-1; 8 bases match TRBD2. This CDR3 comprises 15 residues. J lost 8 bases, V lost 0 bases, and 6 bases had no gene match. Germline V gene sequence: CDR1 MRHNA, CDR2 SNTAGT. This CDR3 is CASSDSAGGSDEQFF. Written as DNA, the CDR3 is TGTGCCAGCAGTGACTCGGCGGGGGGATCCGATGAGCAGTTCTTC.

This chain links TRBV27 with TRBJ2-3; D perhaps matches TRBD2 (5 bases). This CDR3 spans 15 amino acids. Germline CDR1 MNHEY, CDR2 SMNVEV (reference sequence). V lost 5 bases, J lost 2 bases, and 14 bases lay in between. CDR3 residues: CASSPNTGYTDTQYF. CDR3 bases: TGTGCCAGCAGTCCAAATACGGGGTACACAGATACGCAGTATTTT.

The V call is TRBV19, the J call TRBJ2-1, with D possibly being TRBD2 (6 bases). This CDR3 region has 15 residues. Germline V lookup: CDR1 LNHDA, CDR2 SQIVND (reference sequence). The V and J ends lost 3 bases and 0 bases respectively, with 9 bases between them. The CDR3 DNA reads TGTGCCAGTAGTATGGGGGGTCGCTCCTACAATGAGCAGTTCTTC. Amino acids: CASSMGGRSYNEQFF.